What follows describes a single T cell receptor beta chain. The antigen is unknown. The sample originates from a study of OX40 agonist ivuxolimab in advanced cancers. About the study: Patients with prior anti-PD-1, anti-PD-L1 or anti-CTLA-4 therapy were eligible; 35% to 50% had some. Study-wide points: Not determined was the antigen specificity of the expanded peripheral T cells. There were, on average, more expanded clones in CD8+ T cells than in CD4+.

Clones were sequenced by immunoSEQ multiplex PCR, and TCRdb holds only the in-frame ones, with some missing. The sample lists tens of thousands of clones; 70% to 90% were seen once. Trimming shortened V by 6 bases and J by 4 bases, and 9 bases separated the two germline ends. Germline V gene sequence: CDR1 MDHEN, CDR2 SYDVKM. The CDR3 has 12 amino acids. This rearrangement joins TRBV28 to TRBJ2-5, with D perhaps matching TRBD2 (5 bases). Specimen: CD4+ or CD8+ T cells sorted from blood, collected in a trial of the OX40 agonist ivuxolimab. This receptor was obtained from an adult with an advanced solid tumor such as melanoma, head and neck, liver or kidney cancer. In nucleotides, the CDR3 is TGTGCCAGCAGGCGGGCCGGAGAGACCCAGTACTTC. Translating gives CASRRAGETQYF.